This note documents a single TCR beta chain sequence. This sample is part of a study of blood T cell repertoires in COVID-19. In the original workflow: Researchers report that nucleated cell counts were estimated from reference gene primer amplification. Using immunoSEQ multiplex PCR, the repertoire was profiled, and TCRdb retains in-frame clones only, with some absent. For V, J and clone size, that table is used; D and trimming come from the DNA. The table includes 190,000 or so clones, about 85% detected once. The sequenced sample was peripheral blood. The receptor was isolated from a woman older than 75 with acute or convalescent COVID-19.

The DNA of the CDR3 is TGTGCCAGCTCACCCCCGGACAGGGGGAGGCGGAGGTCCTCTGGAAACACCATATATTTT. It codes for CASSPPDRGRRRSSGNTIYF. The rearrangement links TRBV18 to TRBJ1-3, with 10 bases fitting TRBD1. The germline V gene encodes CDR1 KGHSH and CDR2 LQKENI. The length of the CDR3 is 20 residues. V lost 3 bases, J lost 0 bases, and 14 bases stayed unmatched.